The 6 T cell receptor beta chains below were found in one sample sequenced in a study of PD-1 blockade in classical Hodgkin lymphoma. Generated by immunoSEQ multiplex PCR, the TCRdb table keeps only in-frame clones and is missing some. The sample shows about 93,000 clones, 78% of them seen only once. As to time point: cycle 4 day 1 (C4D1), after five to seven weeks of nivolumab. Exposure to brentuximab vedotin varied, and each patient had relapsed following autologous stem cell transplantation. Sequencing used peripheral blood mononuclear cells (PBMCs), obtained before the fourth cycle of nivolumab. These receptors all stem from a human donor with classical Hodgkin lymphoma.

The chain has TRBV18 and TRBJ2-5; D remains unclear. TRBJ2-7 matches the DNA end more closely, so the J call is doubtful. Germline V lookup: CDR1 KGHSH, CDR2 LQKENI. The length of the CDR3 is 12 residues. The CDR3 here is CASSPSIDEQYF. The CDR3 DNA is TGTGCCAGCTCACCGTCGATAGACGAGCAGTACTTC.

The rearrangement links TRBV4-2 to TRBJ2-6; a weak D match, TRBD1 (6 bases). The CDR3 length is 19 residues. Per the germline V gene, CDR1 is LGHNA and CDR2 is YNFKEQ. V was clipped by 0 bases and J by 1 base, with 16 bases between them. The CDR3 here is CASSQDAGAFFSGANVLTF. The CDR3 region has the DNA TGTGCCAGCAGCCAAGATGCAGGGGCCTTCTTTTCTGGGGCCAACGTCCTGACTTTC.

The rearrangement uses TRBV19 and TRBJ1-6; D is unresolved. The CDR3 contains 14 residues. Per the germline V gene, CDR1 is LNHDA and CDR2 is SQIVND (reference sequence). V was cut by 2 bases and J by 7 bases, with 9 bases left in between. The CDR3 protein is CASSISGVNSPLHF. In DNA form, the CDR3 reads TGTGCCAGTAGTATATCGGGAGTAAATTCACCCCTCCACTTT.

The chain joins TRBV5-6 to TRBJ2-2; weak D call: TRBD1 (5 bases). The V gene's germline CDR1 is SGHDT and CDR2 YYEEEE. CDR3 length: 13 amino acids. Trimming pared 2 bases from V and 5 bases from J, leaving 7 bases between. The CDR3 spells CASSLGVTGELFF. The CDR3 nucleotides are TGTGCCAGCAGCTTAGGGGTAACCGGGGAGCTGTTTTTT.

CDR3 DNA sequence: TGTGCCAGCTCAGGGGACAGGGCCTCCTACGAGCAGTACTTC. This gives the protein CASSGDRASYEQYF. The chain combines TRBV18 with TRBJ2-7, with TRBD1 matching over 9 bases. The germline CDR1 and CDR2 sequences are KGHSH and LQKENI. The CDR3 has 14 amino acids. V dropped 5 bases and J dropped 0; count of bases not matched to a gene: 2.

The J gene is TRBJ1-1, the V gene TRBV2; D remains ambiguous. The CDR3 length is 13 residues. The V gene's germline CDR1 is SNHLY and CDR2 FYNNEI. Trimming removed 4 bases at V and 1 base at J, with 7 bases between. CDR3 sequence: CASSGPENTEAFF. The CDR3 nucleotides read TGTGCCAGCAGTGGACCTGAGAACACTGAAGCTTTCTTT.